The 27 T cell receptor beta chains given below trace back to one sample, sequenced in a study of beta chain features in type 1 diabetes. Expressed TCRB transcripts were sequenced because the isolated RNA had all been reverse transcribed beforehand. Clones were read by immunoSEQ multiplex PCR, and TCRdb kept only the in-frame ones, dropping some. The profile covers over 700,000 clones, with 15% to 20% appearing a single time and 0.02% to 0.03% taken by the ten largest. The sequenced sample was naive CD4+ T cells from blood. All receptors derive from a woman aged 18 to 35 in good health.

The rearrangement uses TRBV5-8 and TRBJ1-5; D gene unclear. Trimming shortened V by 4 bases and J by 4 bases, and 15 bases separated the two germline ends. CDR3 length equals 15 residues. The V gene's germline CDR1 is SGHTS and CDR2 YDEGEE. DNA for the CDR3: TGTGCCAGCAGCCCCAAGCATCAGGTAAATCAGCCCCAGCATTTT. Its translation: CASSPKHQVNQPQHF. Filled out from reference TRBV5-8 and TRBJ1-5, the complete variable domain reads EAGVTQSPTHLIKTRGQQATLRCSPISGHTSVYWYQQALGLGLQFLLWYDEGEERNRGNFPPRFSGRQFPNYSSELNVNALELEDSALYLCASSPKHQVNQPQHFGDGTRLSIL.

This chain links TRBV2 with TRBJ2-3; TRBD2 might be the D (6 bases). Trimming took off 7 bases at V and 1 base at J, with 15 bases between the two ends. The CDR3 runs 15 residues. Germline lookup yields CDR1 SNHLY and CDR2 FYNNEI. The CDR3, as DNA: TGTGCCAGCAAATTTGGCGGGGCTGGCACAGATACGCAGTATTTT. It is translated as CASKFGGAGTDTQYF.

This chain connects TRBV18 to TRBJ1-2, with 7 bases fitting TRBD1. Germline V CDR1 and CDR2: KGHSH, LQKENI. The CDR3 totals 15 residues. Unmatched junction bases numbered 8, after V lost 3 bases and J lost 4 bases. CDR3: CASSPGLQGSYGYTF. CDR3 nucleotide sequence: TGTGCCAGCTCACCGGGCCTACAGGGGAGCTATGGCTACACCTTC.

This clone has a handful of counts. This chain joins TRBV28 and TRBJ2-7; D unresolved. The CDR3 length is 12 residues. Deletions cut 3 bases from V and 5 bases from J, with 8 bases between. Germline CDR1 reads MDHEN; CDR2 reads SYDVKM. DNA for the CDR3: TGTGCCAGCAGTTTGAAACCCCACGAGCAGTACTTC. It translates to CASSLKPHEQYF. Based on the CDR3 plus reference TRBV28 and TRBJ2-7, the full variable domain is DVKVTQSSRYLVKRTGEKVFLECVQDMDHENMFWYRQDPGLGLRLIYFSYDVKMKEKGDIPEGYSVSREKKERFSLILESASTNQTSMYLCASSLKPHEQYFGPGTRLTVT.

The chain links TRBV4-2 to TRBJ1-5, with no clear D. Germline CDR1 reads LGHNA; CDR2 reads YNFKEQ. Trimming stripped 0 bases from V and 2 bases from J, with 2 bases between. This CDR3 is 13 amino acids long. The CDR3: CASSQDGNQPQHF. DNA for the CDR3: TGTGCCAGCAGCCAAGATGGCAATCAGCCCCAGCATTTT.

The rearrangement joins TRBV28 to TRBJ2-1; no reliable D call. Looked up from germline, CDR1 is MDHEN and CDR2 is SYDVKM. Trimming took 2 bases from V and 10 from J, leaving 6 bases between them. The CDR3 is made up of 11 amino acids. The CDR3 reads CASSLHREQFF. CDR3 nucleotides: TGTGCCAGCAGTTTACATAGGGAGCAGTTCTTC.

This clone was picked up a small number of times. CDR3 coding DNA: TGTGCCATCAGTGAGTTAGGACTAGCATATGAGCAGTTCTTC. Residues: CAISELGLAYEQFF. The V and J genes are TRBV10-3 and TRBJ2-1, with 8 bases fitting TRBD2. Germline CDR1 and CDR2: ENHRY and SYGVKD. The CDR3 spans 14 residues. Germline trimming cut 1 base from V and 8 bases from J; bases unmatched to any gene: 4.

The chain has TRBV7-4 and TRBJ2-7, with D unresolved. In germline, CDR1 is SGHVT, CDR2 SQSDAQ. The ends were cut back, 1 base at V and 3 bases at J, with 16 bases in the middle. This CDR3 comprises 16 residues. CDR3 in amino acids: CASSLGFVFYVYEQYF. The CDR3 DNA reads as TGTGCCAGCAGCTTAGGCTTTGTCTTCTACGTCTACGAGCAGTACTTC.

This chain uses TRBV9 with TRBJ2-1; 7 positions agree with TRBD2. The germline V gene has CDR1 SGDLS and CDR2 YYNGEE. Trimming cost V 3 bases and J 2 bases; bases outside gene matches: 11. The CDR3 consists of 17 residues. The CDR3, as DNA: TGTGCCAGCAGCGAGCGGGATAAACGGGGAACCTACAATGAGCAGTTCTTC. Amino acid sequence: CASSERDKRGTYNEQFF.

The chain joins TRBV4-3 to TRBJ2-7; 10 bases fit TRBD1. With V trimmed by 2 bases and J by 4 bases, 11 bases remained unmatched. CDR1 is LGHNA and CDR2 is YSLEER in the germline V gene. The CDR3 is made up of 17 amino acids. The CDR3 DNA reads TGCGCCAGCAGCCAAACAACCGGGACAGGGGTGTCGTACGAGCAGTACTTC. Encoded protein: CASSQTTGTGVSYEQYF.

The chain is built from TRBV4-3 and TRBJ2-7; no firm D call. The CDR3 runs to 12 residues. The V gene's germline CDR1 is LGHNA and CDR2 YSLEER. The V end was cut by 0 bases, the J end by 7 bases, with 7 bases between. The CDR3 nucleotides read TGCGCCAGCAGCCAAGATGCCCGAGAGCAGTACTTC. Its translation: CASSQDAREQYF.

V and J are TRBV7-2 and TRBJ2-1; 13 bases fit TRBD2. Per the germline V gene, CDR1 is SGHTA and CDR2 is FQGNSA. The CDR3 runs 18 residues. The junction had 12 bases not matched to a gene; V was cut back by 0 bases and J by 10 bases. The CDR3 sequence is CASSLAPGLAGASREQFF. CDR3 sequence (DNA): TGTGCCAGCAGCTTAGCCCCCGGACTAGCGGGAGCGTCTCGGGAGCAGTTCTTC.

V and J are TRBV28 and TRBJ2-7, with D maybe TRBD2 (5 bases). Germline V gives CDR1 MDHEN, CDR2 SYDVKM. V was trimmed by 3 bases and J by 1 base, leaving 16 bases between them. This CDR3 is built from 16 residues. The CDR3 DNA follows: TGTGCCAGCAGTTTCTCACAGAGGGCACAATCCTACGAGCAGTACTTC. Protein sequence: CASSFSQRAQSYEQYF.

The chain is built from TRBV6-1 and TRBJ2-3; possibly TRBD1 or TRBD2 for D (7 bases each). This CDR3 spans 16 amino acids. Trimming stripped 4 bases from V and 3 bases from J, with 17 bases between. CDR1 is MNHNS, CDR2 SASEGT, per germline. The CDR3 coding sequence is TGTGCCAGCAGTGTTCGGCAGGGGGGGAGGACAGATACGCAGTATTTT. Encoded protein: CASSVRQGGRTDTQYF.

This clone was detected only a few times. The DNA of the CDR3 is TGTGCCAGCAGTTCCACAGGGAATACCCCCTATGGCTACACCTTC. Translating it yields CASSSTGNTPYGYTF. The rearrangement links TRBV28 to TRBJ1-2, with D possibly TRBD1 on 6 matching bases. Germline-derived CDR1 and CDR2 are MDHEN and SYDVKM. The CDR3 covers 15 residues. V lost 4 bases and J 4 bases, leaving 16 bases between the germline ends.

This clone turned up a few times. The V call is TRBV28, the J call TRBJ1-5, with 9 bases aligning to TRBD1. The CDR3 contains 20 residues. Germline CDR1 and CDR2: MDHEN and SYDVKM. Trimming took 10 bases from V and 2 from J; bases not matched to a gene: 24. CDR3 sequence reads: CATRFLGVNRGRIGNQPQHF. The DNA for the CDR3 is TGTGCCACCCGTTTCCTCGGGGTGAACAGGGGGCGAATAGGCAATCAGCCCCAGCATTTT.

The rearrangement uses TRBV28 and TRBJ2-7; D uncertain. This CDR3 has 13 residues. Germline loops: CDR1 MDHEN, CDR2 SYDVKM. Trimming took off 7 bases at V and 0 bases at J, with 10 bases between the two ends. CDR3 region: CASNSISSYEQYF. As DNA, the CDR3 is TGTGCCAGCAACTCCATCAGCTCCTACGAGCAGTACTTC. The full variable domain, completed using reference TRBV28 and TRBJ2-7, is DVKVTQSSRYLVKRTGEKVFLECVQDMDHENMFWYRQDPGLGLRLIYFSYDVKMKEKGDIPEGYSVSREKKERFSLILESASTNQTSMYLCASNSISSYEQYFGPGTRLTVT.

The CDR3 here is CASSPRRLNTEAFF. For the CDR3, the DNA is TGTGCCAGCAGCCCAAGGCGCCTGAACACTGAAGCTTTCTTT. The chain recombines TRBV7-2 with TRBJ1-1, with no clear D. Germline lookup yields CDR1 SGHTA and CDR2 FQGNSA. V was trimmed by 5 bases and J by 0 bases, leaving 10 bases between them. CDR3 length: 14 amino acids.

The CDR3 coding sequence is TGTGCCAGCAGCGTAGCCGGACAGGGGGCTACCGGGGAGCTGTTTTTT. Translated: CASSVAGQGATGELFF. The chain couples TRBV9 to TRBJ2-2, with 11 nucleotides matching TRBD1. Germline V gives CDR1 SGDLS, CDR2 YYNGEE. Trimming removed 0 bases from V and 5 bases from J; junction bases left unmatched: 3. The CDR3 runs 16 residues.

The rearrangement links TRBV10-3 to TRBJ2-1; D gene unclear. The V gene's germline CDR1 is ENHRY and CDR2 SYGVKD. The V gene lost 2 bases and the J gene lost 3 bases, with 8 bases spanning the gap. This CDR3 spans 14 amino acids. Written as DNA, the CDR3 is TGTGCCATCAGTGAGATGGACCTCTACAATGAGCAGTTCTTC. Translated, it gives CAISEMDLYNEQFF.

The rearrangement links TRBV5-8 to TRBJ2-2, with D unresolved. From germline, CDR1 is SGHTS and CDR2 YDEGEE. Trimming cost V 9 bases and J 3 bases, with 12 bases left between them. The CDR3 is 13 amino acids. CDR3 sequence (DNA): TGTGCCACCCTAGTACCAGACACCGGGGAGCTGTTTTTT. Translation: CATLVPDTGELFF.

This clone was detected a few times. The chain is built from TRBV28 and TRBJ2-7; 9 positions match TRBD2. The CDR3 is 15 amino acids. Germline V gives CDR1 MDHEN, CDR2 SYDVKM. The trim removed 5 bases at V and 2 bases at J, leaving 7 bases unmatched. CDR3 nucleotides: TGTGCCAGCAGTCCCGGGGTAGCGGGAGCCTACGAGCAGTACTTC. This translates into CASSPGVAGAYEQYF.

This clone was counted a few times. The chain has TRBV20-1 and TRBJ2-7; D is ambiguous. This CDR3 is 10 amino acids long. Trimming stripped 4 bases from V and 3 bases from J, with 4 bases between. Germline V lookup: CDR1 DFQATT, CDR2 SNEGSKA (reference sequence). CDR3 amino acids: CSAIIYEQYF. CDR3 nucleotides: TGCAGTGCTATTATCTACGAGCAGTACTTC.

This chain uses TRBV6-1 with TRBJ2-7; 11 bases align to TRBD1. Germline V gives CDR1 MNHNS, CDR2 SASEGT. After removal of 4 bases from V and 9 bases from J, the junction contained 5 bases not matched to a gene. There are 13 residues in the CDR3. CDR3 in DNA: TGTGCCAGCAGTGGGGGGACAGGGGGTTGGCAGTACTTC. It specifies CASSGGTGGWQYF.

The rearrangement links TRBV11-2 to TRBJ2-1, with D hard to call. The germline V gene encodes CDR1 SGHAT and CDR2 FQNNGV. There are 15 residues in the CDR3. The V gene lost 6 bases and the J gene lost 0 bases, with 12 bases spanning the gap. CDR3 sequence (DNA): TGTGCCAGCAGTCGACTCCTCGGCTCCTACAATGAGCAGTTCTTC. Translated, it gives CASSRLLGSYNEQFF.

This clone was picked up a small number of times. The V call is TRBV28, the J call TRBJ2-7, with TRBD2 matching 11 bases. The CDR3 runs 15 residues. Germline loops: CDR1 MDHEN, CDR2 SYDVKM. Trimming removed 6 bases from V and 7 bases from J; junction bases left unmatched: 11. For the CDR3, the DNA is TGTGCCAGCAGGCAAGGGACTAGCGGAACGAGGGAGCAGTACTTC. Its protein product is CASRQGTSGTREQYF.

The chain employs TRBV4-2 and TRBJ2-1; 10 nucleotides align to TRBD1. V gave up 4 bases and J gave up 7 bases; unmatched junction bases: 10. From germline, CDR1 is LGHNA and CDR2 YNFKEQ. The CDR3 has 16 amino acids. This chain's CDR3 is CASSRTYPGQGNEQFF. The CDR3 DNA sequence: TGTGCCAGCAGCCGAACCTATCCGGGACAGGGGAATGAGCAGTTCTTC.